The 7 T cell receptor beta chains reported below all come from one sample, sequenced in a study of tumor-infiltrating lymphocytes in primary liver carcinoma. The authors took blood RNA from unsorted whole blood and also extracted germline DNA. Priming with a constant-region primer yielded TCR beta cDNA from approximately 500 ng total RNA. Libraries of TCR beta came from three nested multiplex PCR rounds with slightly modified ARM-PCR. The first two PCR rounds used TRBV1-TRBV30 forward primers with a C-beta reverse primer, 9 to 11 cycles each. TCRdb re-called the multiplex PCR reads through MiXCR, storing one row per CDR3 protein. The table records about 320,000 distinct CDR3 sequences, 45% to 70% of them present only once. Input material: peripheral blood. The receptor source for this set is a woman in her 30s with primary liver carcinoma and hepatitis B virus infection.

This clonotype was counted many times. This chain links TRBV6-2 or TRBV6-3 with TRBJ1-5; D is unresolved. V was shortened by 6 bases and J by 2 bases, with 14 bases between the two germline ends. There are 15 residues in the CDR3. The germline gives CDR1 MNHEY, CDR2 SVGEGT. The CDR3 here is CASRTGYMGNQPQHF. The CDR3 DNA reads as TGTGCCAGCAGAACCGGTTACATGGGCAATCAGCCCCAGCATTTT.

J is TRBJ1-1 and V is TRBV12-3 or TRBV12-4; 7 bases line up with TRBD1. The CDR3 sequence is 14 residues long. V was pared by 5 bases and J by 1 base, with 4 bases of the junction left unmatched. The CDR3 loop reads CASSPRGKNTEAFF. DNA of the CDR3: TGTGCCAGCAGTCCCAGGGGGAAGAACACTGAAGCTTTCTTT.

In its sample, this clonotype was seen many times. The chain carries TRBV11-2 and TRBJ1-2; 8 bases map to TRBD1. The CDR3 loop spans 16 amino acids. The V gene's germline CDR1 is SGHAT and CDR2 FQNNGV. V was clipped by 1 base and J by 2 bases; unmatched bases: 6. For the CDR3, the DNA is TGTGCCAGCAGCTTAGGAACGACAGGGGTAAACTATGGCTACACCTTC. Its translation: CASSLGTTGVNYGYTF.

The V call is TRBV7-8, the J call TRBJ2-3, with TRBD1 matching over 10 bases. Germline CDR1 SGHVS, CDR2 FQNEAQ. This CDR3 is 18 amino acids long. Germline trimming cut 6 bases from V and 2 bases from J; bases unmatched to any gene: 14. As DNA, the CDR3 is TGTGCCAGCAGTTTTCGGGACAGGGGAGCTTCCGACACAGATACGCAGTATTTT. Translating it yields CASSFRDRGASDTDTQYF.

With respect to this clonotype: This may arise from a read error, as a much more abundant clone is one base away. The rearrangement links TRBV12-3 or TRBV12-4 to TRBJ2-1; 10 positions match TRBD2. The CDR3 is 15 amino acids. The CDR3 here is CASSFLAGVNNKQFF. Here the CDR3 DNA reads TGTGCCAGCAGTTTCCTAGCGGGAGTAAACAATAAGCAGTTCTTC.

As regards this clonotype: Possible read error: a much larger clone is one base away. The V and J genes are TRBV12-3 or TRBV12-4 and TRBJ2-4; D remains ambiguous. Trimming shortened V by 2 bases and J by 9 bases, and 11 bases separated the two germline ends. The CDR3 contains 13 residues. CDR3 loop: CASSLTLEIIQYF. The CDR3 nucleotides are TGTGCCAGCAGTTTAACCCTAGAGATCATTCAGTACTTC.

The rearrangement links TRBV5-5 to TRBJ2-7; D is possibly TRBD1 (5 bases). Germline V gene sequence: CDR1 SGHKS, CDR2 YYEKEE (reference sequence). The CDR3 contains 12 residues. V was shortened by 6 bases and J by 4 bases, with 11 bases between the two germline ends. The CDR3 sequence is CASNGQGYEQYF. The CDR3 nucleotides read TGTGCCAGCAACGGGCAGGGTTACGAGCAGTACTTC.